This entry concerns a single T cell receptor beta chain. The antigen is unknown. This sample stems from a study of T cell responses to AZD1222 COVID-19 vaccine. Study summary: Whether given at about 4 or about 12 weeks, second doses were pooled.

Findings and caveats of the study: Two AZD1222 administrations were followed by greater Spike-specific TCR breadth and depth. After the peak T cell response, and only then, were repertoires sampled.

The assay was immunoSEQ multiplex PCR, and TCRdb's table has in-frame clones only and misses some. The data show 95,000 to 150,000 clones, 70% to 90% seen once. Trimming at V came to 2 bases and at J to 9 bases, leaving 7 bases not matched to a gene. The germline CDR1 and CDR2 sequences are KGHDR and SFDVKD. The CDR3 spans 16 residues. Specimen: peripheral blood, collected on day 0 of AZD1222 vaccination. The sequence came from an adult in good health. The chain combines TRBV24-1 with TRBJ2-1, with 12 bases fitting TRBD2. The CDR3 DNA follows: TGTGCCACCAGTGATTGGACTAGCGGGGAGATAAGTGAGCAGTTCTTC. It is translated as CATSDWTSGEISEQFF.